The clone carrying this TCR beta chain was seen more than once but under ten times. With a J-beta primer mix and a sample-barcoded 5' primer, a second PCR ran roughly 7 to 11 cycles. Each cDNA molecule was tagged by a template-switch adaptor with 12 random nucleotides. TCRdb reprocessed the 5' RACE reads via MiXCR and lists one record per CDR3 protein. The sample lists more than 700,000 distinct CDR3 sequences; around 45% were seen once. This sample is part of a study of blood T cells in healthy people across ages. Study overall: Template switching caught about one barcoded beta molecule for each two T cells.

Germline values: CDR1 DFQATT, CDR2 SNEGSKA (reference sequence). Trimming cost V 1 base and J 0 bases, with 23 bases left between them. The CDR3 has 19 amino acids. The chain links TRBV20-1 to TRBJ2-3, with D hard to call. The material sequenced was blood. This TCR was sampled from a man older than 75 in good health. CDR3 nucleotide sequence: TGCAGTGCTAGAGCTCCACACAGAGACCGCGGCAAGAGCACAGATACGCAGTATTTT. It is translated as CSARAPHRDRGKSTDTQYF.